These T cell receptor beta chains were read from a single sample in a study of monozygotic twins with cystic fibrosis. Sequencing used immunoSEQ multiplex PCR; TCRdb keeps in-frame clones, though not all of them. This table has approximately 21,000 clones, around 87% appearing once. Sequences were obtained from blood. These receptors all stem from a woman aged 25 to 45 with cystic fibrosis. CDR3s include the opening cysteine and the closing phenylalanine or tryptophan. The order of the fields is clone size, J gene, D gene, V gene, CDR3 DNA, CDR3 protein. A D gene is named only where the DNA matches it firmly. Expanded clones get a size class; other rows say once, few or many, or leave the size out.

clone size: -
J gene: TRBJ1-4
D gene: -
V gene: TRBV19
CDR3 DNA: TGTGCCACCAAGATCCGACCGGGACAAGCGGGAGAAAAACTGTTTTTT
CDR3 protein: CATKIRPGQAGEKLFF

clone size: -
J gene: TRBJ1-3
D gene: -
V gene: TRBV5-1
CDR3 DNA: TGCGCCAGCAGCCTAAGTCTAGGCGACACCATATATTTT
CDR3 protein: CASSLSLGDTIYF

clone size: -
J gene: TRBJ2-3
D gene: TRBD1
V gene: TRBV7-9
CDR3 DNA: TGTGCCAGCAGCCCAAGGACAGGGGCAGATACGCAGTATTTT
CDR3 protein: CASSPRTGADTQYF

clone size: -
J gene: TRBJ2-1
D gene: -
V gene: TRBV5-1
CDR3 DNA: TGCGCCAGCAGCTGGATCCTGGGGGACAATGAGCAGTTCTTC
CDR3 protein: CASSWILGDNEQFF

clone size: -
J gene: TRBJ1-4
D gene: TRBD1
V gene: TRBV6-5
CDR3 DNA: TGTGCCAGCACCTACGAGGGGGCGCTGGAAAAACTGTTTTTT
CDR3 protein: CASTYEGALEKLFF

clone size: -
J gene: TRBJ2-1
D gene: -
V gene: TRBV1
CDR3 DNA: TGCACCAGCAGCCAAGAAAAGGGGAGCGGGGGGTTGAGTGAGCAGTTCTTC
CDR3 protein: CTSSQEKGSGGLSEQFF

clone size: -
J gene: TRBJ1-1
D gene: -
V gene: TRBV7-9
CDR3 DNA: TGTGCCAGCAGCTTAGGAGGGAGCACTGAAGCTTTCTTT
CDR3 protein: CASSLGGSTEAFF

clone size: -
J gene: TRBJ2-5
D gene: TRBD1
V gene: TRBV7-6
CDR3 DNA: TGTGCCAGCAGCTTAGTTGATAGGGGGCGGGAGACCCAGTACTTC
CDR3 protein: CASSLVDRGRETQYF

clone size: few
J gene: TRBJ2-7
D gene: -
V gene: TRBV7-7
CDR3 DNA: TGTGCCAGCAGCCCCGGACCAAGTTACGAGCAGTACTTC
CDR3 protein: CASSPGPSYEQYF

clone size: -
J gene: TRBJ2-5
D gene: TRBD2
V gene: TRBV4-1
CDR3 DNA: TGCGCCAGCAGCCAACTGGCGGGGGGGCTGGAGACCCAGTACTTC
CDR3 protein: CASSQLAGGLETQYF

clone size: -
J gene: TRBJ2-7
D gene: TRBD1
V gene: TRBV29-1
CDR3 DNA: TGCAGCTTTGGACAGGGGAACCGCTACGAGCAGTACTTC
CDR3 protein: CSFGQGNRYEQYF

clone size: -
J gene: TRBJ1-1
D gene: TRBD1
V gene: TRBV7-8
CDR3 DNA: TGTGCCAGCAGCTTAGGGTTGGTGACAGGGGGCCGGAACACTGAAGCTTTCTTT
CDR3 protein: CASSLGLVTGGRNTEAFF

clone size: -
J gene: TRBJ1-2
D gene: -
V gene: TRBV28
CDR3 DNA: TGTGCCAGCAGTTTGAGGGGGGGCGCAGTCTATGGCTACACCTTC
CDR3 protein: CASSLRGGAVYGYTF

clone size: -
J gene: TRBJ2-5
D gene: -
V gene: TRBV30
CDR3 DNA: TGTGCCTGGAGTCGCATGGCCCCCAAGACCCAGTACTTC
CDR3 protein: CAWSRMAPKTQYF

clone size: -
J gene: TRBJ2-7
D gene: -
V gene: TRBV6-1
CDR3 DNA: TGTGCCAGCAGTGTCCAGAGGGGGGATGAGCAGTACTTC
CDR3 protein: CASSVQRGDEQYF

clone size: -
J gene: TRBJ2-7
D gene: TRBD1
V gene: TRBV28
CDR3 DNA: TGTGCCAGCAGTTTAGGGAGCCGGGACAGACCCTACGAGCAGTACTTC
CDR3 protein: CASSLGSRDRPYEQYF

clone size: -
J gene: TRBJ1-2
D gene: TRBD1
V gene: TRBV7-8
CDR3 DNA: TGTGCCAGCAGCTTTACCCATACAGGGGGCTTGCACTATGGCTACACCTTC
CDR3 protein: CASSFTHTGGLHYGYTF

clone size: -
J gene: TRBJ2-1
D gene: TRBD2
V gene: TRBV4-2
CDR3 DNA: TGTGCCAGCAGCCAAGGACTAGCGAGCTCCTACAATGAGCAGTTCTTC
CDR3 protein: CASSQGLASSYNEQFF

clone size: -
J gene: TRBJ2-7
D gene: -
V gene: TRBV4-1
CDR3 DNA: TGCGCCAGCAGCCATTCAGCTGGGATGTTCTACGAGCAGTACTTC
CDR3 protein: CASSHSAGMFYEQYF

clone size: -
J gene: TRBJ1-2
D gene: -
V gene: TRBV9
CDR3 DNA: TGTGCCAGCAGCGCCCTTGGGGCCGAGTTCTATGGCTACACCTTC
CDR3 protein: CASSALGAEFYGYTF

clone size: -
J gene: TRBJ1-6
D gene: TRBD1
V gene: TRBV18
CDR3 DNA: TGTGCCAGCTCACCGGGACAGGGGAATTCACCCCTCCACTTT
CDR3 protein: CASSPGQGNSPLHF

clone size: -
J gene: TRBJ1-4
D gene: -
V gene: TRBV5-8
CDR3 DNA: TGTGCCAGCAGCTACCGGGAGAATGAAAAACTGTTTTTT
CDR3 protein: CASSYRENEKLFF

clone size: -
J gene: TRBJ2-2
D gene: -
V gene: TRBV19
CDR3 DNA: TGTGCCAGTAGCCGTCGGTCTGGCGGGGAGCTGTTTTTT
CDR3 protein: CASSRRSGGELFF

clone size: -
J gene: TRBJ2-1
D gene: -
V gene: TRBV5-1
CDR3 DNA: TGCGCCAGCAGCTTGGATGGGAGGAATGAGCAGTTCTTC
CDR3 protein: CASSLDGRNEQFF

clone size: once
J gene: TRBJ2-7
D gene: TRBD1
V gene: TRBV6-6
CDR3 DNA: TGTGCCAGCAGAAGGACCGAGGGACAGGGGTACGAGCAGTACTTC
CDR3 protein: CASRRTEGQGYEQYF

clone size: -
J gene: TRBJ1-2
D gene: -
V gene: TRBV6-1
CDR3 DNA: TGTGCCAGCAGTGAACCGGGACACTATGGCTACACCTTC
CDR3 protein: CASSEPGHYGYTF

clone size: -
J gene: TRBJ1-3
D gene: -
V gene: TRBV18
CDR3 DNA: TGTGCCAGCTCACCACCCGCTGCTTCTGGAAACACCATATATTTT
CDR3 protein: CASSPPAASGNTIYF

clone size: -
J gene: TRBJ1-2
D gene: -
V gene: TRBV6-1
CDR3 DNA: TGTGCCAGCAGTGAGGCAGGCAACTATGGCTACACCTTC
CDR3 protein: CASSEAGNYGYTF

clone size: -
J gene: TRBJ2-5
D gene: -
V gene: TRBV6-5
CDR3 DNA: TGTGCCAGCAGGCCCTCGGACAGTATAGGGACCCAGTACTTC
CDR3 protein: CASRPSDSIGTQYF

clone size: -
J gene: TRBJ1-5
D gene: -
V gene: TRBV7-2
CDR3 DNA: TGTGCCAGCAGCCACCCACAGGGTGTTCAGCCCCAGCATTTT
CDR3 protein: CASSHPQGVQPQHF

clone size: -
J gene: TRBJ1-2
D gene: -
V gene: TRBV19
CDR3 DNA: TGTGCCAGTAGTATTCAGGGGCGGTCGTATGGCTACACCTTC
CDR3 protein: CASSIQGRSYGYTF

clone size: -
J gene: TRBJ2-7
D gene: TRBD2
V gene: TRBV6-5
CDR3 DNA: TGTGCCAGCAGTCCAGCGGGGGGTGTCTACGAGCAGTACTTC
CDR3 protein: CASSPAGGVYEQYF

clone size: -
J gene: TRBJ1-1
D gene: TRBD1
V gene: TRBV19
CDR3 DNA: TGTGCCAGTAGCTGGGACAGGGCGAACACTGAAGCTTTCTTT
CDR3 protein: CASSWDRANTEAFF

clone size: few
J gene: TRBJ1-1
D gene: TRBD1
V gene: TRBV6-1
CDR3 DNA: TGTGCCAGCAGATCGGGACAGGTCTTGATCCCTGAAGCTTTCTTT
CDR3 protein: CASRSGQVLIPEAFF

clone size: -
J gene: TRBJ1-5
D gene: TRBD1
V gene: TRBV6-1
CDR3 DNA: TGTGCCAGCATGCAGGGGGTAGAGCCCCAGCATTTT
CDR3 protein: CASMQGVEPQHF

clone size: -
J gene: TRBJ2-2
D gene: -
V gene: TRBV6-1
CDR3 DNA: TGTGCCAGCAGAGCAGGCCCGACCGGGGAGCTGTTTTTT
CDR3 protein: CASRAGPTGELFF

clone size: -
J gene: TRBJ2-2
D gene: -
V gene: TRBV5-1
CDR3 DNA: TGCGCCAGCAGCTTTGGGACACAGGAGTACACCGGGGAGCTGTTTTTT
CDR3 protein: CASSFGTQEYTGELFF

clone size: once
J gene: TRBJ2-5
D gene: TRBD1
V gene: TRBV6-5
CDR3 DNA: TGTGCCAGCAGTTATTCAGGGGGCTTGAAGACCCAGTACTTC
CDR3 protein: CASSYSGGLKTQYF

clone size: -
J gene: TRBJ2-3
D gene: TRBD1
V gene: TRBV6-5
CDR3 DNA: TGTGCCAGCACCCTCACAGGGGGGACGGGTGATACGCAGTATTTT
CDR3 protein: CASTLTGGTGDTQYF

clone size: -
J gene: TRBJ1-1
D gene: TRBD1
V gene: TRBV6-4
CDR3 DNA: TGTGCCAGCAGTGACCCCCGGGACAGCGTACTGAACACTGAAGCTTTCTTT
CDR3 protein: CASSDPRDSVLNTEAFF

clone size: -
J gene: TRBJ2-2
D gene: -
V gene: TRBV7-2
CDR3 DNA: TGTGCCAGCAGCTTAGGGGCCAAGGGCCCCGGGGAGCTGTTTTTT
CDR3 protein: CASSLGAKGPGELFF

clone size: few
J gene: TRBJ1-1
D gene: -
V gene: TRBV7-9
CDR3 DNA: TGTGCCAGCAGCCCCTATCTCGAAGCTTTCTTT
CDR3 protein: CASSPYLEAFF

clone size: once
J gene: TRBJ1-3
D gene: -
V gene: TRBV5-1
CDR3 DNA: TGCGCCAGCAGCCTCTCAAGGACCTCTGGAAACACCATATATTTT
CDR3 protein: CASSLSRTSGNTIYF

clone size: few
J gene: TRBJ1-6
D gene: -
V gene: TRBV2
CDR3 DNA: TGTGCCAGCGTCGGGATCTCCGACATTTCACCCCTCCACTTT
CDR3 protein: CASVGISDISPLHF

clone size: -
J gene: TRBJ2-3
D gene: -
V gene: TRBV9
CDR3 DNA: TGTGCCAGCAACCAGGGAGTTACAGATACGCAGTATTTT
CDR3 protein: CASNQGVTDTQYF

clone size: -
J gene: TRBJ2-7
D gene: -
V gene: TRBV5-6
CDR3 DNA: TGTGCCAGCCGGGGAGGAACCCTCTACGAGCAGTACTTC
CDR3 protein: CASRGGTLYEQYF

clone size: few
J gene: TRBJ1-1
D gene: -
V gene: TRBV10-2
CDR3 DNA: TGCGCCAGCGGGAAGGGCACTGAAGCTTTCTTT
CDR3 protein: CASGKGTEAFF

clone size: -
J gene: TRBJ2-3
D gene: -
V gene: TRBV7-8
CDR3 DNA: TGTGCCAGCAGGCCCACAGGGATTGGAGGTGATACGCAGTATTTT
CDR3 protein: CASRPTGIGGDTQYF

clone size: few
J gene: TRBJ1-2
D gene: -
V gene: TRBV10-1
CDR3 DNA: TGCGCCAGCAGTGTACGGAATGGCTACACCTTC
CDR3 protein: CASSVRNGYTF

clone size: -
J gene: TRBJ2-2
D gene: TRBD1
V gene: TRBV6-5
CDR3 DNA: TGTGCCAGCTCGACAGGGATGAACACCGGGGAGCTGTTTTTT
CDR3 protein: CASSTGMNTGELFF

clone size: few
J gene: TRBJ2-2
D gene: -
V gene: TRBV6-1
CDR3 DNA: TGTGCCAGCAGTGATACCGAAGGAGTAACCGGGGAGCTGTTTTTT
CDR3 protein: CASSDTEGVTGELFF